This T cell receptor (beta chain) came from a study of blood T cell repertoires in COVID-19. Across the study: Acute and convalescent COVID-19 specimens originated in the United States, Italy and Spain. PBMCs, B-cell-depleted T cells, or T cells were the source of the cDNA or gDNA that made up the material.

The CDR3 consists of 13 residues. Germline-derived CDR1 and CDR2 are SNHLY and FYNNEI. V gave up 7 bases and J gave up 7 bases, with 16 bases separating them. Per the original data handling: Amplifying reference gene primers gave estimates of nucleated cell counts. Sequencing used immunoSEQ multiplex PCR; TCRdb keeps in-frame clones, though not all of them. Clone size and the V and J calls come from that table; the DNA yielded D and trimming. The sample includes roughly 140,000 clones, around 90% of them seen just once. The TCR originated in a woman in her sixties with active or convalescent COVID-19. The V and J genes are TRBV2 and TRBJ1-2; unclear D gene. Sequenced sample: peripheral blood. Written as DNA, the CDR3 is TGTGCCAGCACGCCCAGGTGGGCGAGTGGCTACACCTTC. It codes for CASTPRWASGYTF.